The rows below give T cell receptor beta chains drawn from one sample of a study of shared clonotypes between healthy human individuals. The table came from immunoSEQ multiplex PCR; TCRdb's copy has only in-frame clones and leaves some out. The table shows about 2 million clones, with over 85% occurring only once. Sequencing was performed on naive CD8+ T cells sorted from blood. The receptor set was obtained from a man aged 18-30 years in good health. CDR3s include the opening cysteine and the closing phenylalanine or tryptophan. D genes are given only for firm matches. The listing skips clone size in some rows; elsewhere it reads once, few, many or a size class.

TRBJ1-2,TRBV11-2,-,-,CASREPPGGNYGYTF,TGTGCCAGCAGGGAACCACCGGGTGGCAACTATGGCTACACCTTC
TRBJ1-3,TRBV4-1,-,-,CASSQVVFSGNTIYF,TGCGCCAGCAGCCAAGTCGTCTTCTCTGGAAACACCATATATTTT
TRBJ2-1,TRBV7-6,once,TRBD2,CASSLGTSGLYNEQFF,TGTGCCAGCAGCTTAGGGACTAGCGGGCTCTACAATGAGCAGTTCTTC
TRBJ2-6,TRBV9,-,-,CASSDGSSGANVLTF,TGTGCCAGCAGCGACGGTAGCTCTGGGGCCAACGTCCTGACTTTC
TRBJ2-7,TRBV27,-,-,CASSLIAPVGSYEQYF,TGTGCCAGCAGTTTAATCGCGCCAGTTGGGTCCTACGAGCAGTACTTC
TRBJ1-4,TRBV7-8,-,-,CASSLAYSGGEKLFF,TGTGCCAGCAGCCTCGCGTATTCGGGGGGTGAAAAACTGTTTTTT
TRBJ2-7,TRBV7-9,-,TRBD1,CASSTSGQGPYEQYF,TGTGCCAGCAGCACGTCCGGACAGGGGCCCTACGAGCAGTACTTC
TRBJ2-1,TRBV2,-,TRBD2,CASSEGGAGRGSYEQFF,TGTGCCAGCAGCGAAGGAGGAGCGGGGAGGGGTAGCTATGAGCAGTTCTTC
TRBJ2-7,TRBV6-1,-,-,CASSEGGPSYEQYF,TGTGCCAGCAGTGAGGGGGGGCCCTCCTACGAGCAGTACTTC
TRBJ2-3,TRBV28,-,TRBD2,CASSLSVAGGPDPTFDTQYF,TGTGCCAGCAGTTTATCTGTAGCGGGAGGGCCGGACCCCACATTCGATACGCAGTATTTT
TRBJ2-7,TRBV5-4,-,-,CASSLAGTPGEQYF,TGTGCCAGCAGCTTGGCGGGGACCCCCGGGGAACAGTACTTC
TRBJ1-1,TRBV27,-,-,CASSLGRLSETEAFF,TGTGCCAGCAGTTTAGGACGGCTCTCTGAGACTGAAGCTTTCTTT
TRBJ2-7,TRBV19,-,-,CASSIPSAGLYEQYF,TGTGCCAGTAGTATACCCTCGGCAGGGCTCTACGAGCAGTACTTC
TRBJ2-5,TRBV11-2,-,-,CASSLEPQETQYF,TGTGCCAGCAGCTTAGAGCCTCAGGAGACCCAGTACTTC
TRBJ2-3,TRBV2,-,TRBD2,CASSEALAGWSDTQYF,TGTGCCAGCAGTGAAGCGCTAGCGGGGTGGTCAGATACGCAGTATTTT
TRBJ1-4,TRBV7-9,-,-,CASSPYAGGTEKLFF,TGTGCCAGCAGCCCCTACGCGGGGGGAACGGAAAAACTGTTTTTT
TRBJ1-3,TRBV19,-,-,CASSISPAGYGNTIYF,TGTGCCAGTAGTATCTCGCCGGCGGGGTATGGAAACACCATATATTTT
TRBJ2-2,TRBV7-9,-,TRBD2,CASSLIATSISGTGELFF,TGTGCCAGCAGCTTAATAGCGACTAGCATCTCCGGCACCGGGGAGCTGTTTTTT
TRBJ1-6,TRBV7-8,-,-,CASSPRGTRDSPLHF,TGTGCCAGCAGCCCACGGGGTACCAGGGATTCACCCCTCCACTTT
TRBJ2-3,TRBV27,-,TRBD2,CATLAGTSGRTDTQYF,TGTGCCACCTTGGCTGGGACTAGCGGTCGCACAGATACGCAGTATTTT
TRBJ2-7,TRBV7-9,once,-,CASSFQVGQSYEQYF,TGTGCCAGCAGCTTTCAAGTTGGACAGTCCTACGAGCAGTACTTC
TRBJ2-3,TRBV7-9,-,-,CASSSEPGTLTDTQYF,TGTGCCAGCAGCTCAGAGCCCGGGACTCTCACAGATACGCAGTATTTT
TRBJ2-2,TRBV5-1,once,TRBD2,CASSSSGYTGELFF,TGCGCCAGCAGCTCTAGCGGTTACACCGGGGAGCTGTTTTTT
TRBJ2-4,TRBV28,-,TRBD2,CASTWGGTKNIQYF,TGTGCCAGCACCTGGGGGGGTACCAAAAACATTCAGTACTTC
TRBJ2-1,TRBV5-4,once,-,CASSPSHVSDNEQFF,TGTGCCAGCAGCCCATCACACGTCAGTGACAATGAGCAGTTCTTC
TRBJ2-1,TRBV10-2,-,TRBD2,CASRGSEASGYNEQFF,TGCGCCAGCAGGGGATCCGAGGCTAGCGGCTACAATGAGCAGTTCTTC
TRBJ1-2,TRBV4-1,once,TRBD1,CASSQEPGQARDGYTF,TGCGCCAGCAGCCAAGAACCGGGACAGGCAAGGGATGGCTACACCTTC
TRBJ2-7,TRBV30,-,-,CAWSNREVGEQYF,TGTGCCTGGAGCAACAGGGAGGTGGGCGAGCAGTACTTC
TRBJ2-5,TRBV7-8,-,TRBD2,CASSLGLAGGPETQYF,TGTGCCAGCAGCTTAGGTCTAGCGGGGGGGCCGGAGACCCAGTACTTC
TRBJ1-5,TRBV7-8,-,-,CASSLAVAQPQHF,TGTGCCAGCAGCTTAGCAGTGGCCCAGCCCCAGCATTTT
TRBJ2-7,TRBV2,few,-,CASSEALRSGSYEQYF,TGTGCCAGCAGTGAAGCCCTCCGCAGCGGCTCCTACGAGCAGTACTTC
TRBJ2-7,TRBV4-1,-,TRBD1,CASSQEGQGTYEQYF,TGCGCCAGCAGCCAAGAGGGACAGGGAACCTACGAGCAGTACTTC
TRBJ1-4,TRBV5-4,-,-,CASTRGGNEKLFF,TGTGCCAGCACCAGAGGGGGTAATGAAAAACTGTTTTTT
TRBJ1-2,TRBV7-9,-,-,CASSLGSAGTMTF,TGTGCCAGCAGCTTAGGCAGTGCCGGGACAATGACTTTC
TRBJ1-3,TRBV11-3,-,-,CASSPERGRVLRNTIYF,TGTGCCAGCAGCCCCGAACGTGGGAGGGTACTAAGAAACACCATATATTTT
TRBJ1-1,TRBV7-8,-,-,CASSLVFYGAMGNTEAFF,TGTGCCAGCAGCTTAGTATTTTACGGAGCAATGGGCAACACTGAAGCTTTCTTT
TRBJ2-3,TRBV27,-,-,CASRIGGYTFPSTDTQYF,TGTGCCAGCAGGATAGGGGGATACACCTTCCCATCGACAGATACGCAGTATTTT
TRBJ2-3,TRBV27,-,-,CASSLVSWQGRADTQYF,TGTGCCAGCAGTTTAGTCTCTTGGCAGGGGAGAGCAGATACGCAGTATTTT
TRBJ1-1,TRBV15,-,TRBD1,CATSGHRGYTEAFF,TGTGCCACCAGCGGCCACAGGGGATACACTGAAGCTTTCTTT
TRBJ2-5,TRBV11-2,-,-,CASSLQLQETQYF,TGTGCCAGCAGCTTACAGCTGCAAGAGACCCAGTACTTC
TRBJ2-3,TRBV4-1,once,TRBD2,CASSQDPPSGSTDTQYF,TGCGCCAGCAGCCAAGACCCCCCTAGCGGTAGCACAGATACGCAGTATTTT
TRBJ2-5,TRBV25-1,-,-,CASSEWGSETQYF,TGTGCCAGCAGCGAATGGGGGTCGGAGACCCAGTACTTC
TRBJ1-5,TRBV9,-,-,CASSVQPGPDQPQHF,TGTGCCAGCAGCGTTCAGCCAGGGCCTGATCAGCCCCAGCATTTT
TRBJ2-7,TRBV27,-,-,CASSLGTGNYEQYF,TGTGCCAGCAGTTTAGGGACGGGAAACTACGAGCAGTACTTC
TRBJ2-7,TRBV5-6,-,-,CASSPYAGLPYEQYF,TGTGCCAGCAGCCCTTACGCGGGACTCCCCTACGAGCAGTACTTC
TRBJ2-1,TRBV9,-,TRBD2,CASSEFGGMDEQFF,TGTGCCAGCAGCGAGTTCGGGGGGATGGATGAGCAGTTCTTC
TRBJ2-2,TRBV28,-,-,CASRGGSQNTGELFF,TGTGCCAGCAGAGGGGGTAGTCAGAACACCGGGGAGCTGTTTTTT
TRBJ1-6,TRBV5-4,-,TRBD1,CASSTTGVSPLHF,TGTGCCAGCAGTACAACAGGGGTTTCACCCCTCCACTTT
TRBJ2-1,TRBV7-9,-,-,CASSLGDTRGTYNEQFF,TGTGCCAGCAGCTTGGGAGATACCAGGGGCACTTACAATGAGCAGTTCTTC
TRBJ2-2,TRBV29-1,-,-,CSVRVTGELFF,TGCAGCGTCCGTGTCACCGGGGAGCTGTTTTTT
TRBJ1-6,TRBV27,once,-,CASGASTNSPLHF,TGTGCCAGCGGGGCGTCCACGAATTCACCCCTCCACTTT
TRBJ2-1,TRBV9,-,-,CASSVEGGDGSNEQFF,TGTGCCAGCAGCGTAGAAGGGGGAGACGGGAGCAATGAGCAGTTCTTC
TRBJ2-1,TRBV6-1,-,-,CASSDERNEQFF,TGTGCCAGCAGTGATGAGCGGAATGAGCAGTTCTTC
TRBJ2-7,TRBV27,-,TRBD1,CASSLSGTGLSYEQYF,TGTGCCAGCAGTTTATCTGGGACAGGGCTATCCTACGAGCAGTACTTC
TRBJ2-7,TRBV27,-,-,CASIGGGEQYF,TGTGCCAGCATAGGGGGAGGGGAGCAGTACTTC
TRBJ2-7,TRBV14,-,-,CASSPSLGDSYEQYF,TGTGCCAGCAGCCCCAGCTTGGGGGACTCCTACGAGCAGTACTTC
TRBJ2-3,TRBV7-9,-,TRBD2,CASSLGPSGRTDTQYF,TGTGCCAGCAGCTTAGGACCGAGCGGGAGGACAGATACGCAGTATTTT
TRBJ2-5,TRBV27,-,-,CASSSIPPGETQYF,TGTGCCAGCAGTTCAATTCCACCGGGGGAGACCCAGTACTTC
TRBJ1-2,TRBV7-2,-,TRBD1,CASSLDASGQGYGYTF,TGTGCCAGCAGCCTCGACGCATCGGGACAGGGATACGGCTACACCTTC